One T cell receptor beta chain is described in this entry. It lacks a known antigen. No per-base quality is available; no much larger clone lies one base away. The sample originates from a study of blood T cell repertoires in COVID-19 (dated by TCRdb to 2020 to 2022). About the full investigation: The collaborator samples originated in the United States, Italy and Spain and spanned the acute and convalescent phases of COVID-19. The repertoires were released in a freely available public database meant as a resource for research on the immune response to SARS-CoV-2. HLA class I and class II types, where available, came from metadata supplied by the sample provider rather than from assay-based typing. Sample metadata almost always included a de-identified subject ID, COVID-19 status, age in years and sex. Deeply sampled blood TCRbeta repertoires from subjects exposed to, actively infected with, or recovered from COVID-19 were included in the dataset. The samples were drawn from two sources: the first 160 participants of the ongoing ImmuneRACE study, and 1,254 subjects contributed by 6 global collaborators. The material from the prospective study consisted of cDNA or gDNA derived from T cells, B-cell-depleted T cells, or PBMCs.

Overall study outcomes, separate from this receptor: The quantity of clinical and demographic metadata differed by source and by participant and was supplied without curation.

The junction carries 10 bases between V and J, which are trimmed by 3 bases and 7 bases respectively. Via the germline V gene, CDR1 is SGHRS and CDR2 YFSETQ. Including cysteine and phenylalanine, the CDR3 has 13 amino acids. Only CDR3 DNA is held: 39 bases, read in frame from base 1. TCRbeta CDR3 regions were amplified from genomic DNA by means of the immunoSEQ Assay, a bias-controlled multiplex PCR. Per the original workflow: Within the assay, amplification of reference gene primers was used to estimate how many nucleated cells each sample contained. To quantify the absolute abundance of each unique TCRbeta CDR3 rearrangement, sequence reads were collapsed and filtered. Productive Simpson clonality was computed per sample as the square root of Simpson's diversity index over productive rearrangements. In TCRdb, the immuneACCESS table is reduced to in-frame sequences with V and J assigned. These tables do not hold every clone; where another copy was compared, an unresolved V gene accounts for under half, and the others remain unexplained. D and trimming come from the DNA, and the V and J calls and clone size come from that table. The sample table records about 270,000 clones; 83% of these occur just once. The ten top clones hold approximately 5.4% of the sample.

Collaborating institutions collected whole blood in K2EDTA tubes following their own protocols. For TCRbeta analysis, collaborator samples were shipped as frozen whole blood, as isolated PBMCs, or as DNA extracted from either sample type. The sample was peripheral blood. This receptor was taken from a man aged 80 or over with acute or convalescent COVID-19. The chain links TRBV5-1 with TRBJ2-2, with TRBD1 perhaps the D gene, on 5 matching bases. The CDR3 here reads CASSYTGFGELFF. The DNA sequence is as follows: TGCGCCAGCAGCTACACAGGATTCGGGGAGCTGTTTTTT. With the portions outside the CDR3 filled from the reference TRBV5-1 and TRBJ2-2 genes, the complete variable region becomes KAGVTQTPRYLIKTRGQQVTLSCSPISGHRSVSWYQQTPGQGLQFLFEYFSETQRNKGNFPGRFSGRQFSNSRSEMNVSTLELGDSALYLCASSYTGFGELFFGEGSRLTVL.